Below are 6 T cell receptor beta chains sequenced from a single sample in a study of tissue T cells after allogeneic stem cell transplantation. TCRdb keeps only in-frame clones here, not all; method: immunoSEQ multiplex PCR. The sample holds over 5,500 clones, about half seen once. Time point of the sample: mouse harvest day 14 after allogeneic transplant. Mouse grafts combined 10^7 T-cell-depleted bone marrow cells with 10^6 splenic CD5+ T cells. Input material: gut tissue. These receptors originate from a female BALB/c mouse given C57BL/6 T cells with graft-versus-host disease after an allogeneic hematopoietic cell transplant.

This clone was counted between two and nine times. Genes here carry mouse names. From the germline J gene comes the end of the CDR3, since the read stops 1 residue before it. The chain combines TRBV26 with TRBJ2-7; D call uncertain. The germline CDR1 and CDR2 sequences are KGHPV and FQNQEV (reference sequence). V lost 0 bases and J lost 0, with 9 bases in between. CDR3 length equals 15 residues. Incomplete CDR3 DNA: TGTGCCAGCAGTCTGTCGATTGGGAGCTCCTATGAACAGTAC. Translating it yields CASSLSIGSSYEQY. From start to end, the CDR3 is CASSLSIGSSYEQYF.

In this sample, this clone turned up a few times. The genes and germline here are from mouse. The DNA ends 1 residue before the CDR3 does, and the rest of the CDR3 is filled in from the germline J gene. The V gene is TRBV13-2, the J gene TRBJ2-7; TRBD1 matches 9 bases. The germline V gene encodes CDR1 NNHNN and CDR2 SYGAGS (reference sequence). The CDR3 contains 13 residues. Trimming removed 4 bases from V and 3 bases from J; junction bases left unmatched: 2. CDR3 region: CASGRDRVYEQYF. The CDR3 DNA, read in part, is TGTGCCAGCGGTCGGGACAGGGTCTATGAACAGTAC.

Points on this clone: The gene names here belong to mouse. The read falls 1 residue short of the CDR3 end, and the missing part is taken from the germline J gene. V usage is TRBV26 and J usage is TRBJ1-4, with TRBD1 matching 8 bases. Unmatched junction bases numbered 7, after V lost 6 bases and J lost 7 bases. This CDR3 spans 14 amino acids. The germline gives CDR1 KGHPV, CDR2 FQNQEV (reference sequence). CDR3 DNA, as far as it was read: TGTGCCAGCAGACGCGGACAGGGCGGCGAAAGATTATTT. This codes for CASRRGQGGERLF. The CDR3 as a whole reads CASRRGQGGERLFF. Combining the CDR3 with reference TRBV26 and TRBJ1-4 gives the whole variable domain NSKVIQTPRYLVKGQGQKAKMRCIPEKGHPVVFWYQQNKNNEFKFLINFQNQEVLQQIDMTEKRFSAECPSNSPCSLEIQSSEAGDSALYLCASRRGQGGERLFFGHGTKLSVL.

Regarding this clone: Gene names follow the mouse nomenclature. The CDR3 goes on 1 residue after the read ends, and that part is filled in from the germline J gene. The genes are TRBV24 and TRBJ2-7, with 9 nucleotides matching TRBD1. The germline V gene has CDR1 KGHTA and CDR2 FRNEEI. The CDR3 is 13 amino acids. V was clipped by 2 bases and J by 9 bases; unmatched bases: 5. CDR3 loop: CASSLDGGQGQYF. CDR3 DNA (partial): TGTGCCAGCAGTCTGGATGGGGGACAGGGACAGTAC.

On this clone itself: Gene names and germline match the mouse. The CDR3 goes on 1 residue after the read ends, and that part is filled in from the germline J gene. This chain joins TRBV2 and TRBJ2-7; 10 nucleotides line up with TRBD2. The germline CDR1 and CDR2 sequences are LGHNA and YSYQKL. This CDR3 comprises 16 residues. Losses at the gene ends were 2 bases for V and 4 bases for J; bases not matched to a gene: 8. CDR3 DNA, as far as it was read: TGTGCCAGCAGCCAACAGGGTTCACTGGGGGGGTATGAACAGTAC. Translating it yields CASSQQGSLGGYEQY. The full-length CDR3 reads as CASSQQGSLGGYEQYF.

This clone occurred a few times. Gene names denote mouse genes. The read is 1 residue too short to cover the CDR3 end, so that end is filled in from the germline J gene. This chain links TRBV26 with TRBJ2-7, with 13 bases identical to TRBD2. The CDR3 is made up of 14 amino acids. Unmatched junction bases numbered 6, after V lost 6 bases and J lost 7 bases. Germline V gene sequence: CDR1 KGHPV, CDR2 FQNQEV (reference sequence). CDR3 DNA (partial): TGTGCCAGCAGCGGACTGGGGGGGCGCTTGGAACAGTAC. Its protein product is CASSGLGGRLEQY. The entire CDR3 is CASSGLGGRLEQYF.